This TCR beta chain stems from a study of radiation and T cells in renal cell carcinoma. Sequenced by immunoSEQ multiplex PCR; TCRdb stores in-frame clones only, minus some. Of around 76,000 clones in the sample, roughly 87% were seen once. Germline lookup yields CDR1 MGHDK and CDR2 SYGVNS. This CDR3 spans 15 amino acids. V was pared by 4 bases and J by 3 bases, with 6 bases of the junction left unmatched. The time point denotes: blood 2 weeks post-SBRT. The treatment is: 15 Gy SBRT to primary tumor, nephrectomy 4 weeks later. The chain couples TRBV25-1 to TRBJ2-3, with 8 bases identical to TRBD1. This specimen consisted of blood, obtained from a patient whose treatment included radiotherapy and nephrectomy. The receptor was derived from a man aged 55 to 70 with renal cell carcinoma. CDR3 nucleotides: TGTGCCAGCAGTGGCAGGGGGCGCGGGACAGATACGCAGTATTTT. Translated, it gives CASSGRGRGTDTQYF.